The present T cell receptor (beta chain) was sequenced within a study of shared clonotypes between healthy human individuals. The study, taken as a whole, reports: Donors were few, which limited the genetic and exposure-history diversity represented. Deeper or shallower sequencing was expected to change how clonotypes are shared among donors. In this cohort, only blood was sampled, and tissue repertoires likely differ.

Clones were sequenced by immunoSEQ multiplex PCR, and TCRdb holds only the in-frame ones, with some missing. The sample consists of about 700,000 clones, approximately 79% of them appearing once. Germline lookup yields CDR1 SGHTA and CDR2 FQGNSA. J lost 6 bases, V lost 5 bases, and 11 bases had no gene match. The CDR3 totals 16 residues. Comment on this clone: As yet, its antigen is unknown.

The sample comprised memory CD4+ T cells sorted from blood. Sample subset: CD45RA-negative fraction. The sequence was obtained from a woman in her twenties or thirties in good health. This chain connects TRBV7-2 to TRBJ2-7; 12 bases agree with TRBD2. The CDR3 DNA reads TGTGCCAGCAGCCCCCCTAGCGGGAGGGCCGGGGGCGAGCAGTACTTC. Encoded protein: CASSPPSGRAGGEQYF.